These T cell receptor beta chains were read from a single sample in a study of CD8 T cell repertoires and HIV-1 epitope variants. This table comes from immunoSEQ multiplex PCR, and its TCRdb copy is limited to in-frame clones, with some not included. The sample consists of under 4,000 clones, under 80% of them appearing once. Their specific antigens are unknown. The sequencing input was cultured CD8+ T cells derived from PBMCs. The source of these receptors is a male donor with HIV. Each CDR3 is given with its conserved first and last residue. Fields, in order: J gene, D gene, V gene, clone size, CDR3 protein, CDR3 DNA. A D gene is named only where the DNA matches it firmly. Where a row states a size, it is once, few, many or the class of an expanded clone; other rows omit it.

TRBJ2-1,TRBD1,TRBV5-1,-,CASSYTLKTGSKPNEQFF,TGCGCCAGCAGCTACACCCTAAAGACAGGGTCTAAACCGAATGAGCAGTTCTTC
TRBJ1-3,-,TRBV29-1,few,CSVEAGNTIYF,TGCAGCGTTGAGGCGGGAAACACCATATATTTT
TRBJ1-1,-,TRBV9,-,CASSAGEILNTEAFF,TGTGCCAGCAGCGCCGGGGAGATTTTGAACACTGAAGCTTTCTTT
TRBJ2-7,-,TRBV7-2,-,CASRLTAQGGYYEQYF,TGTGCCAGCAGGTTGACAGCCCAGGGGGGTTATTACGAGCAGTACTTC
TRBJ2-6,-,TRBV18,-,CASRRGGGAIGANVLTF,TGTGCCAGCAGAAGAGGGGGTGGAGCTATCGGGGCCAACGTCCTGACTTTC
TRBJ1-1,TRBD1,TRBV13,once,CASSLPGQGGVTEAFF,TGTGCCAGCAGCTTACCCGGACAGGGGGGAGTCACTGAAGCTTTCTTT
TRBJ1-2,-,TRBV28,medium-sized,CASSLMPLDYNYGYTF,TGTGCCAGCAGTCTCATGCCCCTGGACTATAACTATGGCTACACCTTC
TRBJ2-3,-,TRBV11-1,-,CASSLVPSLTTDTQYF,TGTGCCAGCAGCTTAGTCCCTAGTCTTACCACAGATACGCAGTATTTT
TRBJ2-7,-,TRBV7-3,-,CASSFGTGYEQYF,TGTGCCAGCAGCTTCGGGACGGGCTACGAGCAGTACTTC
TRBJ2-3,TRBD2,TRBV6-1,-,CASPSGEAYTDTQYF,TGTGCCAGCCCGAGCGGGGAGGCCTACACAGATACGCAGTATTTT